These 2 T cell receptor beta chains originate from one sample sequenced in a study of CD8+ T cells in alopecia areata. Extracted from the samples, RNA was reverse transcribed into cDNA to serve as the sequencing template. Sequenced by immunoSEQ multiplex PCR; TCRdb stores in-frame clones only, minus some. This table holds over 200,000 clones, 50% to 65% found once. This sample comprised CD4+ T cells sorted from blood, obtained at week 0. These receptors originate from a human donor with alopecia areata.

DNA of the CDR3: TGTGCCAGCAGTGTACAGGGAATGGCCAAAAACATTCAGTACTTC. Its protein product is CASSVQGMAKNIQYF. The chain joins TRBV2 to TRBJ2-4; TRBD1 might be the D (6 bases). Per the germline V gene, CDR1 is SNHLY and CDR2 is FYNNEI. The CDR3 is made up of 15 amino acids. Between the trimmed V and J ends, which lost 4 bases and 1 base, there was a span of 11 bases.

V gene TRBV29-1 combines with J gene TRBJ2-2; 7 bases align to TRBD1. V lost 6 bases, J lost 3 bases, and 10 bases stayed unmatched. This CDR3 spans 15 amino acids. Germline CDR1 reads SQVTM; CDR2 reads ANQGSEA. CDR3 in DNA: TGCAGCGTCCCCAGGTGGGACAGTCACACCGGGGAGCTGTTTTTT. Its translation: CSVPRWDSHTGELFF.